One sample yielded the 20 T cell receptor beta chains listed below, sequenced in a study of blood T cells in healthy people across ages (dated by TCRdb to between 2015 and 2017). To prepare the library, 5' RACE was applied. Sequencing was performed on an Illumina HiSeq 2500. A second PCR of roughly 7 to 11 cycles was performed with a sample-barcoded 5' primer and a J-beta primer mix. The public reads were run again by TCRdb, first through fastp at Q25 and then through MiXCR, and only productive beta chains were kept. Rows are unified per CDR3 protein, each entry keeping the most common DNA and genes. The sample yields some 1.1 million distinct CDR3 sequences; more than 30% were counted once. Of the sample, approximately 14% is held by the ten largest clones. Material: blood. The source of these receptors is a man between 18 and 35 years old in good health.

This chain links TRBV19 with TRBJ1-5; D unclear. The CDR3 consists of 14 residues. The germline V gene encodes CDR1 LNHDA and CDR2 SQIVND (reference sequence). Trimming took off 1 base at V and 3 bases at J, with 7 bases between the two ends. The CDR3 bases are TGTGCCAGTAGTATAGCGGGTGCCAATCAGCCCCAGCATTTT. The encoded protein is CASSIAGANQPQHF.

The rearrangement uses TRBV4-1 and TRBJ1-6; 9 positions match TRBD1. CDR1 is MGHRA and CDR2 is YSYEKL in the germline V gene. The CDR3 covers 15 residues. Germline trimming cut 2 bases from V and 11 bases from J; bases unmatched to any gene: 7. This CDR3 reads CASSQQTGGYPPLHF. CDR3 bases: TGCGCCAGCAGCCAACAGACAGGGGGTTATCCACCCCTCCACTTT.

In this sample, this clonotype turned up once. A much larger clone is a single base away; this may be a read error. The chain links TRBV4-2 to TRBJ2-1; D is possibly TRBD1 or TRBD2 (5 bases each). The germline gives CDR1 LGHNA, CDR2 YNFKEQ. This CDR3 contains 15 residues. With 1 base removed from V and 5 bases from J, the gap between germline ends came to 12 bases. CDR3 region: CASSQVGPADNEQFF. CDR3 DNA: TGTGCCAGCAGCCAAGTGGGACCAGCGGACAATGAGCAGTTCTTC.

The sample holds a few counts of this clonotype. The chain couples TRBV6-6 to TRBJ1-5; D not certain. Trimming pared 0 bases from V and 9 bases from J, leaving 9 bases between. Germline CDR1 MNHNY, CDR2 SVGAGI (reference sequence). This CDR3 has 13 amino acids. CDR3 residues: CASSYSSIMPQHF. The CDR3 DNA follows: TGTGCCAGCAGTTACTCGTCAATCATGCCCCAGCATTTT.

CDR3 region: CASSPTTYLNGELFF. Here the CDR3 DNA reads TGTGCCAGCTCACCGACGACATACCTAAATGGGGAGCTGTTTTTT. The V gene is TRBV18, the J gene TRBJ2-2; D is undetermined. CDR1 is KGHSH, CDR2 LQKENI, per germline. The V and J ends lost 3 bases and 8 bases respectively, with 16 bases between them. The CDR3 is 15 residues long.

The chain combines TRBV6-2 or TRBV6-3 with TRBJ1-1, with TRBD1 as a possible D gene (6 bases). Germline lookup yields CDR1 MNHEY and CDR2 SVGEGT. The CDR3 extends over 13 amino acids. V dropped 0 bases and J dropped 6 bases, with 8 bases sitting between them. In DNA form, the CDR3 reads TGTGCCAGCAGTTACTCTCCAGGGGCTGAAGCTTTCTTT. The encoded protein is CASSYSPGAEAFF.

This chain connects TRBV12-3 or TRBV12-4 to TRBJ2-5, with D possibly being TRBD2 (6 bases). The CDR3 consists of 15 residues. Trimming left V 4 bases short and J 11 bases short, with 23 bases between. The CDR3 DNA reads TGTGCCAGCAGTTCCGGGACTCCCGCCTACAATGAGCAGTACTTC. It codes for CASSSGTPAYNEQYF.

V usage is TRBV7-2 and J usage is TRBJ1-1; D ambiguous. V was cut by 5 bases and J by 7 bases, with 14 bases left in between. Germline-derived CDR1 and CDR2 are SGHTA and FQGNSA. The CDR3 totals 13 residues. The chain's CDR3 is CASSPSAGREAFF. CDR3 DNA: TGTGCCAGCAGCCCTTCCGCGGGCCGTGAAGCTTTCTTT.

The gene calls are TRBV12-3 or TRBV12-4 and TRBJ1-5, with a weak D call TRBD1 (6 bases). Trimming cost V 6 bases and J 5 bases, with 14 bases left between them. The CDR3 is 14 amino acids. The CDR3 nucleotides are TGTGCCAGCAGACCCCGGGGGGCATATCAGCCCCAGCATTTT. The encoded protein is CASRPRGAYQPQHF.

This clonotype was recorded many times. V is TRBV18 and J is TRBJ1-2; possible D gene TRBD1, 6 bases. The CDR3 has 16 residues. Looked up from germline, CDR1 is KGHSH and CDR2 is LQKENI. V was cut by 3 bases and J by 6 bases, with 20 bases left in between. CDR3 amino acids: CASSPPTGILRDGYTF. CDR3 DNA: TGTGCCAGCTCACCTCCCACAGGGATATTACGTGATGGCTACACCTTC.

The V call is TRBV6-5, the J call TRBJ2-1; 9 nucleotides match TRBD1. Germline CDR1 and CDR2: MNHEY and SVGAGI. The V and J ends lost 2 bases and 8 bases, in that order; junction bases with no gene match: 28. This CDR3 has 22 residues. The CDR3 sequence is CASSYRYRQGGLLFGIRDEQFF. The CDR3 DNA reads as TGTGCCAGCAGTTACCGATACAGACAGGGGGGACTTTTATTCGGTATCAGGGATGAGCAGTTCTTC.

The chain has TRBV30 and TRBJ1-4; 7 bases agree with TRBD1. CDR1 is GTSNPN, CDR2 SVGIG, per germline (reference sequence). The CDR3 runs to 15 residues. V was pared by 1 base and J by 6 bases, with 8 bases of the junction left unmatched. The CDR3 nucleotides read TGTGCCTGGAGTGCGGGTATGCAGGGGGATGAAAAACTGTTTTTT. Its translation: CAWSAGMQGDEKLFF.

This clonotype was detected only a few times. This rearrangement joins TRBV7-2 to TRBJ1-1; TRBD1 aligns across 10 bases. Germline loops: CDR1 SGHTA, CDR2 FQGNSA. The V gene end was trimmed by 5 bases and the J gene end by 4 bases; junction bases not matched to a gene: 7. The CDR3 length is 15 residues. CDR3 region: CASSRQGAVGTEAFF. The CDR3 nucleotides read TGTGCCAGCAGCCGACAGGGGGCTGTGGGCACTGAAGCTTTCTTT. The full variable domain, its missing parts supplied by reference TRBV7-2 and TRBJ1-1, is GAGVSQSPSNKVTEKGKDVELRCDPISGHTALYWYRQSLGQGLEFLIYFQGNSAPDKSGLPSDRFSAERTGGSVSTLTIQRTQQEDSAVYLCASSRQGAVGTEAFFGQGTRLTVV.

A remark on this clonotype: Compared with germline, one end of the junction differs, possibly owing to a read error. The chain combines TRBV4-3 with TRBJ1-1; 7 bases align to TRBD1. Germline V gene data show CDR1 as LGHNA and CDR2 as YSLEER. The CDR3 totals 15 residues. CDR3 residues: CAGSPGQHMNTEAFF. CDR3 sequence (DNA): TGCGCCGGCAGCCCGGGACAGCACATGAACACTGAAGCTTTCTTT.

This clonotype has just a few counts. The rearrangement links TRBV12-3 or TRBV12-4 to TRBJ1-2; D unclear. V lost 0 bases to trimming and J lost 10 bases, with 9 bases between them. CDR3 length: 12 residues. In DNA form, the CDR3 reads TGTGCCAGCAGTTTAGCGCTAGGCTTCTACACCTTC. It translates to CASSLALGFYTF.

V usage is TRBV12-3 or TRBV12-4 and J usage is TRBJ2-1, with a weak D call TRBD2 (6 bases). This CDR3 has 16 residues. The germline V and J ends were trimmed by 1 base and 4 bases, with 14 bases remaining between them. In nucleotides, the CDR3 is TGTGCCAGCAGTTTAGACGGGACTGGGGATTACAATGAGCAGTTCTTC. Translated: CASSLDGTGDYNEQFF.

This clonotype was seen a handful of times. This chain uses TRBV7-2 with TRBJ2-3; D not resolved. There are 13 residues in the CDR3. Trimming cost V 5 bases and J 4 bases, with 10 bases left between them. Germline lookup yields CDR1 SGHTA and CDR2 FQGNSA. CDR3 residues: CASSRVIADTQYF. For the CDR3, the DNA is TGTGCCAGCAGCCGGGTCATCGCAGATACGCAGTATTTT. Drawing the rest from reference TRBV7-2 and TRBJ2-3, the complete variable domain is GAGVSQSPSNKVTEKGKDVELRCDPISGHTALYWYRQSLGQGLEFLIYFQGNSAPDKSGLPSDRFSAERTGGSVSTLTIQRTQQEDSAVYLCASSRVIADTQYFGPGTRLTVL.

The sample holds a few counts of this clonotype. An end of the junction does not agree with germline; a read error may underlie this. The rearrangement links TRBV12-3 or TRBV12-4 to TRBJ2-1; D is uncertain. This CDR3 has 17 residues. CDR3 loop: CASSFHGGGGSYNEPFF. CDR3 coding DNA: TGTGCCAGCAGTTTTCACGGCGGCGGCGGCTCCTACAATGAGCCGTTCTTC.

This clonotype came up many times. The CDR3 sequence is CASSLFLTATFSNYGYTF. CDR3 nucleotides: TGTGCCAGCAGCCTTTTTTTGACAGCTACGTTTTCTAACTATGGCTACACCTTC. The rearrangement uses TRBV7-2 and TRBJ1-2; a weak D match, TRBD1 (5 bases). Trimming took 5 bases from V and 0 from J, leaving 22 bases between them. Germline-derived CDR1 and CDR2 are SGHTA and FQGNSA. The CDR3 extends over 18 amino acids.

The CDR3 here is CASSLQAIYTF. CDR3 coding DNA: TGCGCCAGCAGCCTTCAAGCAATCTACACCTTC. This chain connects TRBV4-3 to TRBJ1-2; D remains ambiguous. The V end was cut by 4 bases, the J end by 10 bases, with 10 bases between. The CDR3 length is 11 residues. Germline V gives CDR1 LGHNA, CDR2 YSLEER.